This paragraph covers one TCR beta chain sequence. The table lists this clonotype with many counts. Its binding antigen is unknown. Per-base qualities were not stored, and no clone one base away is much larger. The sample belongs to a study of T cells in Graves' hyperthyroidism and ophthalmopathy (dated by TCRdb to 2018 to 2020). The study in broad terms: Peripheral blood was collected at initial diagnosis, before any treatment. To identify distinguishing TCR V-J signatures, a discovery cohort of 95 to 100 patients was used, comprising 40 to 45 with Graves' ophthalmopathy and some 60 with stable Graves' hyperthyroidism. An independent validation cohort of under 20 hyperthyroidism patients and about 15 patients who later progressed to ophthalmopathy tested prospective prediction of ophthalmopathy. For training and testing, the 100 or so patients in the discovery cohort were randomly divided in a 7:3 ratio. In more than 5 Graves' hyperthyroidism patients, the study also compared T-cell repertoires from thyroid tissue with T-cell repertoires from blood. Following sampling, methimazole starting at 30 mg daily was given to hyperthyroidism patients, and high-dose intravenous methylprednisolone was given to ophthalmopathy patients. The paper describes TCR Vbeta CDR3 sequencing of 140 or so peripheral blood samples, made up of under 50 ophthalmopathy patients, roughly 80 hyperthyroidism patients and some 17 progressor patients.

The germline V gene (reference sequence) provides CDR1 LNHDA and CDR2 SQIVND. The CDR3 numbers 14 residues from cysteine through phenylalanine. This entry keeps only the CDR3 DNA: 42 bases, framed from base 1. The trim is 4 bases for V and 3 bases for J, with a gap of 10 bases between the germline ends. The TCR beta CDR3 regions were amplified from RNA transcripts. The first round of RT-PCR for the TCR CDR3 was performed with the HTBI primer set and the Qiagen OneStep RT-PCR kit. A second multiplex PCR round built the libraries, followed by size selection and purification. The libraries were sequenced on an Illumina HiSeq2000 using paired-end 100 bp reads. Concerning the study's data processing: SOAPnuke was used to process the raw data, removing reads that contained adapters or uncalled bases, had a mean Phred below 15, or lacked an exact match to the constant primer or identifier. COPE v1.2.5 was used to merge the high-quality paired reads, and each unique nucleotide sequence was defined as a clonotype. Clonotypes were aligned to IMGT TRBV, TRBD and TRBJ reference segments using MiTCR v1.1. Only V-J combinations with frequency above 0.0001, covering 99% to 99.2% of repertoires, were analysed. A TCS score was defined as the ratio of F50 (clonal expansion) to E x V (chaos), with BLOSUM62-based TCRdist applied between CDR3 peptides within each V-J. Welch's t-statistics and random forest reduced roughly 500 V-J features to under 15, which were used in a naive Bayes classifier (R e1071). TCRdb reran the public reads through fastp at Q25 and MiXCR, keeping productive beta chains. Each CDR3 protein appears once, grouped with its most common genes and DNA. It is TCRdb's table, rather than the study itself, that gives the V and J calls and clone size. The sample table shows 360,000 or so distinct CDR3 sequences, and over 15% are seen once. Jointly, the top ten make up around a sixth of the sample.

Ophthalmopathy patients had moderately to severely active disease, with a Clinical Activity Score of 3 or more, a NOSPECS grade of 4 or more, and a disease duration of less than 3 months. Any patient with an uncontrolled infection, another autoimmune disease, pregnancy or lactation was excluded. Diagnoses were based on clinical symptoms, serum thyroxine and TRAb, thyroid ultrasound and orbital computed tomography. PBMCs were isolated from about 9.1 ml of fresh peripheral blood by Ficoll-Paque density gradient centrifugation. Trizol reagent was used to extract total RNA, and RNA quality was then checked on an Agilent 2100 Bioanalyzer. What the study reported, not specific to this receptor: In validation, progression to ophthalmopathy was predicted by the model with 65% to 71% sensitivity and roughly 76% specificity, a median of approximately 6.5 months before onset. A model built on a 13 V-J signature distinguished ophthalmopathy from stable hyperthyroidism, reaching over 85% sensitivity and 81.08% specificity in cross-validation and 80%/75% in testing. Blood samples also contained most of the expanded thyroid clonotypes (frequency above 0.001), which suggests that blood repertoires may reflect thyroid immune responses. Sample size was not statistically predetermined, and investigators were not blinded to group allocation.

Material: blood. The rearranged segments are TRBV19 and TRBJ1-5; TRBD1 is a possible D gene, resting on 6 matching bases. The sequence derives from a middle-aged woman with Graves' ophthalmopathy. The sequence in DNA is TGTGCCAGTAGTAAGGACAGCTACAATCAGCCCCAGCATTTT. This encodes CASSKDSYNQPQHF.